Presented here are 5 T cell receptor beta chains from one specimen sequenced in a study of cytomegalovirus exposure and HLA in healthy donors. In the PCR, 60 Vbeta and 13 Jbeta primers were used. Assay used: immunoSEQ multiplex PCR; TCRdb lists only in-frame clones, some missing. The sample carries about 140,000 clones, roughly 76% recorded once. Sequenced material: PBMCs. The source of these receptors is a man younger than 35 in good health and CMV-seronegative.

The rearrangement uses TRBV6-6 and TRBJ1-3; D is possibly TRBD1 (6 bases). Germline CDR1 reads MNHNY; CDR2 reads SVGAGI (reference sequence). V shed 7 bases and J shed 0 bases, with 10 bases lying between them. The CDR3 has 14 residues. As DNA, the CDR3 is TGTGCCAGCATCTTAGGGGGCTCTGGAAACACCATATATTTT. Translation: CASILGGSGNTIYF.

The CDR3 sequence: CASSQSRVGELFF. CDR3 coding DNA: TGCGCCAGCAGCCAATCCAGGGTCGGGGAGCTGTTTTTT. This chain uses TRBV4-1 with TRBJ2-2, with TRBD1 as a possible D gene (5 bases). Trimming shortened V by 2 bases and J by 7 bases, and 8 bases separated the two germline ends. Germline CDR1 and CDR2: MGHRA and YSYEKL. This CDR3 spans 13 amino acids.

This clone was recorded only once. The rearrangement links TRBV29-1 to TRBJ2-5, with 9 positions matching TRBD1. This CDR3 spans 13 amino acids. V shed 7 bases and J 4 bases; nucleotides not matched to a gene: 7. Looked up from germline, CDR1 is SQVTM and CDR2 is ANQGSEA. The CDR3 region is CSATGGERETQYF. The CDR3 region has the DNA TGCAGCGCGACAGGGGGAGAGCGAGAGACCCAGTACTTC.

This clone was seen a single time. V is TRBV19 and J is TRBJ2-3, with 13 bases lining up with TRBD2. Unmatched junction bases numbered 11, after V lost 4 bases and J lost 4 bases. The CDR3 is 18 amino acids. Germline-derived CDR1 and CDR2 are LNHDA and SQIVND (reference sequence). The CDR3 DNA follows: TGTGCCAGTAGTACTAGTGGGACTAGCGGGGCCCACGCAGATACGCAGTATTTT. It codes for CASSTSGTSGAHADTQYF.

The V and J genes are TRBV18 and TRBJ1-2; maybe TRBD1 (5 bases). Germline CDR1 reads KGHSH; CDR2 reads LQKENI. Trimming removed 3 bases at V and 3 bases at J, with 11 bases between. This CDR3 contains 14 residues. As DNA, the CDR3 is TGTGCCAGCTCACCCGAAGACAGATACTATGGCTACACCTTC. This encodes CASSPEDRYYGYTF.